The 30 T cell receptor beta chains in this list originate from one sample, sequenced in a study of human T cells and chemical hapten exposure. TCRdb passed the RACE reads through MiXCR, listing each CDR3 protein once. Of 75,000 to 100,000 distinct CDR3 sequences in the sample, 10% to 15% are singletons; the top ten hold under 4%. Stated time point: patch test 1, 2 weeks after DPC sensitization. The treatment denotes: therapeutic diphenylcyclopropenone sensitization with weekly scalp DPC. This specimen was whole blood, taken in connection with sensitization to the hapten diphenylcyclopropenone (DPC). The receptors stem from an older woman with alopecia areata. Some clones in this sample may be carry-over from other donors' samples.

This clonotype was recorded a few times. The chain has TRBV20-1 and TRBJ1-3; 7 bases are a match to TRBD1. CDR1 is DFQATT and CDR2 is SNEGSKA in the germline V gene (reference sequence). V was pared by 3 bases and J by 0 bases, with 11 bases of the junction left unmatched. The CDR3 totals 17 residues. The CDR3 reads CSARALQGTSSGNTIYF. Here the CDR3 DNA reads TGCAGTGCTAGGGCCCTACAGGGGACGAGCTCTGGAAACACCATATATTTT.

This clonotype was recorded at least ten times. The chain links TRBV29-1 to TRBJ2-5, with TRBD1 matching over 7 bases. The CDR3 is 13 residues long. Germline V gives CDR1 SQVTM, CDR2 ANQGSEA. V shed 7 bases and J 0 bases; nucleotides not matched to a gene: 5. As DNA, the CDR3 is TGCAGCGCCGGAGACAGGGACCAAGAGACCCAGTACTTC. Protein product: CSAGDRDQETQYF.

This chain joins TRBV5-1 and TRBJ2-3; TRBD1 or TRBD2 may be the D gene (5 bases each). The CDR3 loop spans 15 amino acids. The germline CDR1 and CDR2 sequences are SGHRS and YFSETQ. Trimming stripped 2 bases from V and 3 bases from J, with 13 bases between. CDR3 DNA: TGCGCCAGCAGCTTTGGGAGACAGTATACAGATACGCAGTATTTT. Its protein is CASSFGRQYTDTQYF.

This clonotype has at least ten counts. The chain employs TRBV10-1 and TRBJ2-1; D unclear. The germline V gene has CDR1 WNHNN and CDR2 SYGVQD (reference sequence). Trimming left V 5 bases short and J 2 bases short, with 7 bases between. The CDR3 covers 13 residues. This CDR3 is CASSSGPYNEQFF. The CDR3 nucleotides are TGCGCCAGCAGTTCGGGCCCCTACAATGAGCAGTTCTTC.

In this sample, this clonotype turned up many times. The chain carries TRBV7-2 and TRBJ1-5; 9 nucleotides agree with TRBD1. The CDR3 covers 14 residues. The germline V gene encodes CDR1 SGHTA and CDR2 FQGNSA. With V trimmed by 5 bases and J by 7 bases, 6 bases remained unmatched. The CDR3 spells CASSPQGAGQPQHF. In DNA, the CDR3 is TGTGCCAGCAGCCCACAGGGGGCGGGGCAGCCCCAGCATTTT. The full variable domain, completed using reference TRBV7-2 and TRBJ1-5, is GAGVSQSPSNKVTEKGKDVELRCDPISGHTALYWYRQSLGQGLEFLIYFQGNSAPDKSGLPSDRFSAERTGGSVSTLTIQRTQQEDSAVYLCASSPQGAGQPQHFGDGTRLSIL.

This clonotype was observed a handful of times. The chain recombines TRBV5-4 with TRBJ2-7; perhaps TRBD1 as D (6 bases). The CDR3 has 14 amino acids. The V end lost 0 bases, the J end lost 2 bases, and 9 bases lay between the germline ends. Germline-derived CDR1 and CDR2 are SGHNT and YYREEE (reference sequence). The chain's CDR3 is CASSLDRAAYEQYF. DNA for the CDR3: TGTGCCAGCAGCTTGGACAGGGCAGCCTACGAGCAGTACTTC.

The chain is built from TRBV12-3 or TRBV12-4 and TRBJ2-1; no clear D. Trimming left V 3 bases short and J 7 bases short, with 22 bases between. This CDR3 is 17 amino acids long. The chain's CDR3 is CASSFIIHKTTANEQFF. Written as DNA, the CDR3 is TGTGCCAGCAGTTTCATCATCCACAAAACGACCGCTAATGAGCAGTTCTTC.

The sample holds a few counts of this clonotype. The V call is TRBV18, the J call TRBJ1-3; unclear D gene. The CDR3 contains 16 residues. Per the germline V gene, CDR1 is KGHSH and CDR2 is LQKENI. The germline V and J ends were trimmed by 2 bases and 0 bases, with 11 bases remaining between them. The chain's CDR3 is CASSPREDNSGNTIYF. The DNA of the CDR3 is TGTGCCAGCTCACCAAGGGAAGATAACTCTGGAAACACCATATATTTT.

This clonotype was seen at least ten times. The V gene is TRBV20-1, the J gene TRBJ1-1; D perhaps matches TRBD1 (5 bases). The V end lost 0 bases, the J end lost 1 base, and 9 bases lay between the germline ends. The CDR3 has 14 residues. The germline V gene has CDR1 DFQATT and CDR2 SNEGSKA (reference sequence). The CDR3: CSAREGTANTEAFF. CDR3 DNA sequence: TGCAGTGCTAGAGAGGGGACCGCGAACACTGAAGCTTTCTTT.

Many counts were recorded for this clonotype. The rearrangement links TRBV6-1 to TRBJ2-1; a possible D gene is TRBD1 (7 bases). Germline values: CDR1 MNHNS, CDR2 SASEGT. V was pared by 5 bases and J by 7 bases, with 12 bases between. The CDR3 contains 13 residues. CDR3 bases: TGTGCCAGCAGTAGGACAGGAGGGAATGAGCAGTTCTTC. This encodes CASSRTGGNEQFF.

This clonotype was recorded many times. This rearrangement joins TRBV30 to TRBJ1-4; perhaps TRBD1 as D (5 bases). This CDR3 spans 10 amino acids. CDR1 is GTSNPN and CDR2 is SVGIG in the germline V gene (reference sequence). Trimming removed 6 bases at V and 12 bases at J, with 11 bases between. CDR3 DNA sequence: TGTGCCTGTCGAGGACACCAACTGTTTTTT. This gives the protein CACRGHQLFF.

The chain uses TRBV5-1 and TRBJ2-7; D not certain. CDR1 is SGHRS, CDR2 YFSETQ, per germline. The CDR3 is 14 residues long. V gave up 0 bases and J gave up 6 bases, with 13 bases separating them. The CDR3 DNA sequence: TGCGCCAGCAGCTTGGCAGAGGAAGGGCTCGAGCAGTACTTC. Translated, it gives CASSLAEEGLEQYF.

The table lists this clonotype with a few counts. The CDR3, as DNA: TGCAGCGTTTCACCAGGGCTGGACAATGAGCAGTTCTTC. Encoded protein: CSVSPGLDNEQFF. The V and J genes are TRBV29-1 and TRBJ2-1; tentatively, D is TRBD1 (5 bases). This CDR3 comprises 13 residues. The germline V gene encodes CDR1 SQVTM and CDR2 ANQGSEA. V gave up 5 bases and J gave up 5 bases, with 13 bases separating them.

In this sample, this clonotype turned up many times. This chain uses TRBV3-1 with TRBJ1-4, with D perhaps matching TRBD1 (5 bases). V lost 1 base to trimming and J lost 2 bases, with 11 bases between them. Germline CDR1 and CDR2: LGHDT and YNNKEL (reference sequence). CDR3 length: 16 amino acids. This CDR3 reads CASSQGQISTNEKLFF. The CDR3 DNA is TGTGCCAGCAGCCAAGGACAGATTAGCACTAATGAAAAACTGTTTTTT.

This clonotype was seen a handful of times. V gene TRBV5-1 combines with J gene TRBJ2-5, with D possibly TRBD1 on 6 matching bases. CDR1 is SGHRS and CDR2 is YFSETQ in the germline V gene. The V gene lost 5 bases and the J gene lost 5 bases, with 16 bases spanning the gap. This CDR3 is 14 amino acids long. CDR3 coding DNA: TGCGCCAGCAGAGGATTTGAGGGGGAGGAGACCCAGTACTTC. This codes for CASRGFEGEETQYF.

In its sample, this clonotype was seen many times. V is TRBV15 and J is TRBJ1-6; D remains ambiguous. V lost 0 bases and J lost 9, with 12 bases in between. The CDR3 has 15 residues. CDR1 and CDR2 from the germline V gene are LNHNV and YYDKDF (reference sequence). The CDR3 reads CATSRDIARGSPLHF. CDR3 in DNA: TGTGCCACCAGCAGAGATATCGCCAGAGGTTCACCCCTCCACTTT.

The genes are TRBV6-2 or TRBV6-3 and TRBJ2-1; TRBD2 matches at 9 bases. The J segment lost 3 bases and the V segment lost 8 bases, leaving 11 bases of the junction unmatched. The V gene's germline CDR1 is MNHEY and CDR2 SVGEGT. CDR3 length equals 16 residues. The CDR3 coding sequence is TGTGCCAGCGCCCCTCTAGCGGGATACTACTACAATGAGCAGTTCTTC. Residues: CASAPLAGYYYNEQFF.

This clonotype has at least ten counts. V usage is TRBV3-1 and J usage is TRBJ1-5, with 8 bases fitting TRBD1. The junction had 4 bases not matched to a gene; V was cut back by 1 base and J by 2 bases. Germline CDR1 LGHDT, CDR2 YNNKEL (reference sequence). The CDR3 sequence is 16 residues long. CDR3 in amino acids: CASSQGTGSGNQPQHF. DNA of the CDR3: TGTGCCAGCAGCCAAGGGACAGGGAGTGGCAATCAGCCCCAGCATTTT.

The chain carries TRBV7-9 and TRBJ1-2, with 7 bases identical to TRBD1. Germline V gene lookup returns CDR1 SEHNR and CDR2 FQNEAQ (reference sequence). The CDR3 has 15 residues. With 4 bases clipped from V and 6 bases from J, the junction kept 11 bases outside the gene matches. Written as DNA, the CDR3 is TGTGCCAGCAGCTCGCCGACAGGGTCAGGAGATGGCTACACCTTC. Encoded protein: CASSSPTGSGDGYTF.

This clonotype was detected ten times or more. The rearrangement uses TRBV20-1 and TRBJ2-5; the D gene is possibly TRBD1 (6 bases). Germline assignment: CDR1 DFQATT and CDR2 SNEGSKA (reference sequence). The CDR3 loop spans 13 amino acids. V was cut by 2 bases and J by 1 base, with 8 bases left in between. The CDR3 region has the DNA TGCAGTGCTAGACAGGACAGCCAAGAGACCCAGTACTTC. It encodes CSARQDSQETQYF.

The CDR3 loop is CAWSLDGYNSPLHF. The CDR3 DNA sequence: TGTGCCTGGAGTTTGGACGGCTATAATTCACCCCTCCACTTT. The gene calls are TRBV30 and TRBJ1-6; no firm D call. From germline, CDR1 is GTSNPN and CDR2 SVGIG (reference sequence). V was trimmed by 2 bases and J by 3 bases, leaving 8 bases between them. This CDR3 contains 14 residues.

This clonotype was picked up a small number of times. This chain connects TRBV5-1 to TRBJ1-2; TRBD1 aligns across 7 bases. The junction had 15 bases not matched to a gene; V was cut back by 7 bases and J by 0 bases. The CDR3 covers 17 residues. Germline CDR1 and CDR2: SGHRS and YFSETQ. In DNA form, the CDR3 reads TGCGCCAGCGGGGCGAGCACCGGGACAGAGCCTAACTATGGCTACACCTTC. It encodes CASGASTGTEPNYGYTF.

This clonotype was recorded at least ten times. This chain links TRBV29-1 with TRBJ2-7, with D possibly matching TRBD1 (5 bases). Germline V lookup: CDR1 SQVTM, CDR2 ANQGSEA. V lost 6 bases, J lost 3 bases, and 12 bases lay in between. This CDR3 spans 12 amino acids. The CDR3 is CSVIWGRYEQYF. CDR3 sequence (DNA): TGCAGCGTCATCTGGGGCCGCTACGAGCAGTACTTC.

This chain connects TRBV7-8 to TRBJ2-5; 8 bases align to TRBD1. Germline V gene data show CDR1 as SGHVS and CDR2 as FQNEAQ. V shed 1 base and J 5 bases; nucleotides not matched to a gene: 6. The CDR3 is 15 residues long. This CDR3 is CASSLGTGGSETQYF. CDR3 sequence (DNA): TGTGCCAGCAGCTTAGGTACAGGGGGGTCTGAGACCCAGTACTTC.

V usage is TRBV20-1 and J usage is TRBJ2-1, with 9 bases identical to TRBD2. V dropped 8 bases and J dropped 4; count of bases not matched to a gene: 9. In germline, CDR1 is DFQATT, CDR2 SNEGSKA (reference sequence). The CDR3 has 14 residues. CDR3 residues: CSTSRLAEYNEQFF. The CDR3 nucleotides read TGCAGTACCAGCAGACTAGCGGAATACAATGAGCAGTTCTTC.

This clonotype was seen ten or more times. V and J are TRBV30 and TRBJ1-6; 7 bases align to TRBD1. The CDR3 is made up of 14 amino acids. Trimming removed 2 bases from V and 10 bases from J; junction bases left unmatched: 8. The germline gives CDR1 GTSNPN, CDR2 SVGIG (reference sequence). CDR3 sequence (DNA): TGTGCCTGGAGTCGGTCAGGGGGAAGGTCACCCCTCCACTTT. Its translation is CAWSRSGGRSPLHF.

This clonotype was counted many times. The chain uses TRBV6-1 and TRBJ2-1; TRBD2 is a possible D gene (5 bases). The CDR3 runs 15 residues. Trimming took 8 bases from V and 1 from J, leaving 15 bases between them. CDR1 and CDR2 (germline): MNHNS, SASEGT. CDR3 nucleotides: TGTGCCAGCTCCGTCTATCCGGGGTCCTACAATGAGCAGTTCTTC. It is translated as CASSVYPGSYNEQFF.

This clonotype was seen repeatedly, ten times or more. The rearrangement links TRBV14 to TRBJ2-1; D is tentatively TRBD1 or TRBD2 (6 bases each). The CDR3 has 13 residues. V lost 1 base, J lost 8 bases, and 9 bases lay in between. Germline V lookup: CDR1 SGHDN, CDR2 FVKESK. The CDR3 DNA is TGTGCCAGCAGCCAAGTCGGGGGCGATGAGCAGTTCTTC. It translates to CASSQVGGDEQFF.

This clonotype appeared many times. The V and J genes are TRBV11-2 and TRBJ2-7; tentatively, D is TRBD1 (6 bases). Germline CDR1 and CDR2: SGHAT and FQNNGV. With 1 base removed from V and 5 bases from J, the gap between germline ends came to 15 bases. The CDR3 length is 15 residues. CDR3 in amino acids: CASSLGAFEGDEQYF. CDR3 nucleotides: TGTGCCAGCAGCTTAGGGGCCTTCGAGGGGGACGAGCAGTACTTC.

This clonotype turned up a few times. J is TRBJ1-4 and V is TRBV5-6, with TRBD1 matching 7 bases. The V gene end was trimmed by 6 bases and the J gene end by 5 bases; junction bases not matched to a gene: 7. The germline CDR1 and CDR2 sequences are SGHDT and YYEEEE. The CDR3 extends over 14 amino acids. CDR3 loop: CASTTGQLNEKLFF. CDR3 DNA sequence: TGTGCCAGCACCACGGGACAGCTCAATGAAAAACTGTTTTTT.